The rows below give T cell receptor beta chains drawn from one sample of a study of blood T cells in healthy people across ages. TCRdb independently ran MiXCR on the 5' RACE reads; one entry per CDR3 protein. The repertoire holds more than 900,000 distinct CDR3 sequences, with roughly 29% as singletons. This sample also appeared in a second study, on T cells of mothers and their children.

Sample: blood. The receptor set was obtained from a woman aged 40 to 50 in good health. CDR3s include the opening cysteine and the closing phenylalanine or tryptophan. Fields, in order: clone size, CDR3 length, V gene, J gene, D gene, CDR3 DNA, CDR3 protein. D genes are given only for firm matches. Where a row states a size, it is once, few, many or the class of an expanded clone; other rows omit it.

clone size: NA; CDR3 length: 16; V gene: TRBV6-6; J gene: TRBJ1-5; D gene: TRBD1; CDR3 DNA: TGTGCCAGCAGTTACTCGGACAGGGCGAGTGGTCAGCCCCAGCATTTT; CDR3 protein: CASSYSDRASGQPQHF
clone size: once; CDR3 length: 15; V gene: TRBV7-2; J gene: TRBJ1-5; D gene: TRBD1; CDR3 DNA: TGTGCCAGCAGCCCATGGGACAGGGGTGGACAGCCCCAGCATTTT; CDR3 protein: CASSPWDRGGQPQHF
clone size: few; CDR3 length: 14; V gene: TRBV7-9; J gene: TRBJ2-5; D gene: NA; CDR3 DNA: TGTGCCAGCAGCTTCAAGGGCAGCCAAGAGACCCAGTACTTC; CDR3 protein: CASSFKGSQETQYF
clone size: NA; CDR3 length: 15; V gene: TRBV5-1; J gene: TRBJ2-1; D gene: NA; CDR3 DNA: TGCGCCAGCAGCTTGGTACCGGGACCCGGGAATGAGCAGTTCTTC; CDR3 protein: CASSLVPGPGNEQFF
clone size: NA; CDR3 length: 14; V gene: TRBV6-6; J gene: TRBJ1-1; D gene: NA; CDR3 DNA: TGTGCCAGCAGTTACAGGGACAAGAACACTGAAGCTTTCTTT; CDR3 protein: CASSYRDKNTEAFF
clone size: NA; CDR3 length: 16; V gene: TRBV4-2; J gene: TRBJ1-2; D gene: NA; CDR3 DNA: TGTGCCAGCAGCCAAGCCGCGGGGCAGGGGAGCTATGGCTACACCTTC; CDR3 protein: CASSQAAGQGSYGYTF
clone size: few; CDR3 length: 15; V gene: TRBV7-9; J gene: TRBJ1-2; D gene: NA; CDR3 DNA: TGTGCCAGCGATTTGCTACTCAGATCGGGCTATGGCTACACCTTC; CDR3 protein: CASDLLLRSGYGYTF
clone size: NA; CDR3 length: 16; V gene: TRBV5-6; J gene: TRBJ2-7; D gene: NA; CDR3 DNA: TGTGCCAGCAGCTTGAATCGGAACAGGCGCTCCTACGAGCAGTACTTC; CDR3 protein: CASSLNRNRRSYEQYF
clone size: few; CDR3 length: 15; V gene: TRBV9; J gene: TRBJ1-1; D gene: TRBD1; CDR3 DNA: TGTGCCAGCAGCGCAGCAGGGGGCGGGAGAACTGAAGCTTTCTTT; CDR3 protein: CASSAAGGGRTEAFF
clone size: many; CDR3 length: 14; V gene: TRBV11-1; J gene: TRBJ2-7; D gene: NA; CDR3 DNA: TGTGCCAGCAGCCTCAGTGTGACCGGCGGAGAGCAGTACTTC; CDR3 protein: CASSLSVTGGEQYF
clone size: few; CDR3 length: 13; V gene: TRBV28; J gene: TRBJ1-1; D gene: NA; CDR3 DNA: TGTGCCAGCATAAAGTTGGGGGGCACTGAAGCTTTCTTT; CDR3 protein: CASIKLGGTEAFF
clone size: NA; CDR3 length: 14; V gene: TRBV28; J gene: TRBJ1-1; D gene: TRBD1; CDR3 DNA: TGTGCCAGCATCTTGGACAGGGTAGACACTGAAGCTTTCTTT; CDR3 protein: CASILDRVDTEAFF
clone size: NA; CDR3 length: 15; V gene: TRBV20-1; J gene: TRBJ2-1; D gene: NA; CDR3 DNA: TGCAGTGCTACAAACAGGGGTCGCGGGGACAATGAGCAGTTCTTC; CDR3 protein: CSATNRGRGDNEQFF
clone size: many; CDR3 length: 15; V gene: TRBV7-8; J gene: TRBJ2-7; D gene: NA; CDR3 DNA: TGTGCCAGCAGCTTAGTTGCTGACATTTCCTACGAGCAGTACTTC; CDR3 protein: CASSLVADISYEQYF
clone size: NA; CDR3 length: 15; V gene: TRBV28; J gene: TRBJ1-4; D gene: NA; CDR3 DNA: TGTGCCAGCAACGGACACCAGGCAACTAATGAAAAACTGTTTTTT; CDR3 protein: CASNGHQATNEKLFF
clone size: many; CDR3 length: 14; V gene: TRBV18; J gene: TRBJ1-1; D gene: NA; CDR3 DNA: TGTGCCAGCAGCCCCGGCCAGTTGAACACTGAAGCTTTCTTT; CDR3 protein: CASSPGQLNTEAFF
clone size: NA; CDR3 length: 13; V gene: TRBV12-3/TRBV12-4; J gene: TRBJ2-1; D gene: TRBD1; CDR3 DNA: TGTGCCAGTGACTACAGGGGAACAAATGAGCAGTTCTTC; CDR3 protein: CASDYRGTNEQFF
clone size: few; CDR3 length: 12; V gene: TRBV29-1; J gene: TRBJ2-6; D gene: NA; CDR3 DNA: TGCAGCGCAAAGTCTGGGGCCAACGTCCGGACTTTC; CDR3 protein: CSAKSGANVRTF
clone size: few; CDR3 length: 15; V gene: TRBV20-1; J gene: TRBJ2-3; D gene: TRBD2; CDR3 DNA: TGCAGTGCTGCTGGACTAGCGGGGGGCACAGATACGCAGTATTTT; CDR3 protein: CSAAGLAGGTDTQYF
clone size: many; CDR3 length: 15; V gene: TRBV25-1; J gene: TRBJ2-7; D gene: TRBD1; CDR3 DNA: TGTGCCAGCAGTGACGGGACAGGGAATTCCTACGAGCAGTACTTC; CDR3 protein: CASSDGTGNSYEQYF
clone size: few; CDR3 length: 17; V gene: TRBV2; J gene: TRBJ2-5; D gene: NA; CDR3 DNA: TGTGCCAGCAGTACTTCCGACGGAGAGGGGGTCGGAGAGACCCAGTACTTC; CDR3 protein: CASSTSDGEGVGETQYF
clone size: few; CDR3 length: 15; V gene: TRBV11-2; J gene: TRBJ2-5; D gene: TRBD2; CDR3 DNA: TGTGCCAGCAGCTTAAGCGGGGAATTCCAAGAGACCCAGTACTTC; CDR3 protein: CASSLSGEFQETQYF
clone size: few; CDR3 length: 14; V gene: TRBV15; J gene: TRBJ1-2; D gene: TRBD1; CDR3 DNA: TGTGCCACCAGCACTAGACAGGGAGTCTATGGCTACACCTTC; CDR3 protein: CATSTRQGVYGYTF
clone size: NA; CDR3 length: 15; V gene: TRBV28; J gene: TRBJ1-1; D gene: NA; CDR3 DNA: TGTGCCAGCAGTATACCACAGGGCCCCTCTAGGGAAGCTTTCTTT; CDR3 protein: CASSIPQGPSREAFF
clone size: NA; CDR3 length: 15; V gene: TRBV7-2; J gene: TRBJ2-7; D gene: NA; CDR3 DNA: TGTGCCAACAGCCGAGAGGGGGGGGCCTCCTACGAGCAGTACTTC; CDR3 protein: CANSREGGASYEQYF
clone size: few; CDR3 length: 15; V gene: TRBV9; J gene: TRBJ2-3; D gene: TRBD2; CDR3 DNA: TGTGCCAGCAGCGGTAGCGGGGGGGCGGCAGATACGCAGTATTTT; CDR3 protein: CASSGSGGAADTQYF
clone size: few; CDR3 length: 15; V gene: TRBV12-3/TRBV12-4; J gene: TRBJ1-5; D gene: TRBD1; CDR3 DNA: TGTGCCAGCAGTCCCGGGGACAGGCCTAGTAAACCCCAGCATTTT; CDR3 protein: CASSPGDRPSKPQHF
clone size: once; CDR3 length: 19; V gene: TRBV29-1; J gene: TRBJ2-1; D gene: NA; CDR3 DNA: TGCAGCGTTGAAGATAATCAGGGCGTCGGGACACTAGGGGACAATGAGCAGTTCTTC; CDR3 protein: CSVEDNQGVGTLGDNEQFF
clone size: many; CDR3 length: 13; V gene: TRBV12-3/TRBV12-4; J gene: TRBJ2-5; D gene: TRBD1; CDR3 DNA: TGTGCCAGCACCCCATCAGGGGGAGAGACCCAGTACTTC; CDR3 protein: CASTPSGGETQYF
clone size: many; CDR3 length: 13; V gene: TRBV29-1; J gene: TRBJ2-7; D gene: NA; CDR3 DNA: TGCAGCGCCGCGGTCCAGGGATCCTACGAGCAGTACTTC; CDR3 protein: CSAAVQGSYEQYF
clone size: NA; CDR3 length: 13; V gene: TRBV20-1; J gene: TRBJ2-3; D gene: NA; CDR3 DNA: TGCAGTGCTAGCAGCGGGTCCGAAGATACGCAGTATTTT; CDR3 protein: CSASSGSEDTQYF
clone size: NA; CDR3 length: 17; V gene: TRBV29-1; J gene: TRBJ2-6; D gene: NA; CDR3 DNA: TGCAGCGTTGCATCAGGGGAGATCCCCTCTGGGGCCAACGTCCCGACTTTC; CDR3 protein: CSVASGEIPSGANVPTF
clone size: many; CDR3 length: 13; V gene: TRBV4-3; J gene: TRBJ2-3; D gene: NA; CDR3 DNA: TGCGCCAGCAGCCAAGACAGTACAGATACGCAGTATTTT; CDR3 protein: CASSQDSTDTQYF
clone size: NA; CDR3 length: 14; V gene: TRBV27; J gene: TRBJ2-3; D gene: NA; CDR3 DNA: TGTGCCAGCAGTTTGTTCTCTAGACCAGATACGCAGTATTTT; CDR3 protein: CASSLFSRPDTQYF
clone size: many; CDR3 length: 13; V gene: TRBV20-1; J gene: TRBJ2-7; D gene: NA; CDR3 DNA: TGCGGGCGCGGAGATCTGAACCCCTACGAGCAGTACTTC; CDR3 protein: CGRGDLNPYEQYF
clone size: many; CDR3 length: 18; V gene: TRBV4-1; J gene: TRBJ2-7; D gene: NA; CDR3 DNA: TGCGCCAGCAGCCAAGATTTTAGGGACGCAAGACCCAATTACGAGCAGTACTTC; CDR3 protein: CASSQDFRDARPNYEQYF
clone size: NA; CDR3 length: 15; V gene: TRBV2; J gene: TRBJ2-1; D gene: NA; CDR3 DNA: TGTGCCAGCAGGTTGGGGGTGAGTTCCTACAATGGGCAGTTCTTC; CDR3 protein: CASRLGVSSYNGQFF
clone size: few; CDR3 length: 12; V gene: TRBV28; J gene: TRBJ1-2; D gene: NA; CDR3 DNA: TGTGCCAGCAGTTTCGGACGGGGAAGCTACACCTTC; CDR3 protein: CASSFGRGSYTF
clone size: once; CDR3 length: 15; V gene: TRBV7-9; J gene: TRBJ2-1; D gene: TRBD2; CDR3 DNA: TGTGCCAGCAACCGGGGGGGGTCGGGGAATCATGAGCAGTTCTTC; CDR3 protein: CASNRGGSGNHEQFF
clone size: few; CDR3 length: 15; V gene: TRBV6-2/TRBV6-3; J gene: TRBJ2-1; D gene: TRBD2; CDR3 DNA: TGTGCCAGCAGAGCCAGCGGGGGGGCCCTCAATGAGCAGTTCTTC; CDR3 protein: CASRASGGALNEQFF
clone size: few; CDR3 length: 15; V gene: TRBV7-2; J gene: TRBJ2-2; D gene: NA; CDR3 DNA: TGTGCCAGCAGCAGACAACAGGGGAACACCGGGGAGCTGTTTTTT; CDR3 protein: CASSRQQGNTGELFF
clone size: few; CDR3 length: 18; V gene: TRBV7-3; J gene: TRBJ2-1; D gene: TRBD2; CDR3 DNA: TGTGCCAGCAGCCTTCATCCCCTTCCTAGCGGGGGGGCCAATGAGCAGTTCTTC; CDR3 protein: CASSLHPLPSGGANEQFF
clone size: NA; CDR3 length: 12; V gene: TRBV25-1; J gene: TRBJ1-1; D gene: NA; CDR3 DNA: TGTGCCAGCAGTGAGGGGGGGCGCCGAGCTTTCTTT; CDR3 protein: CASSEGGRRAFF
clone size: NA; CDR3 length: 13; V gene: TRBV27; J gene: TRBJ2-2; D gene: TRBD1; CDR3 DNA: TGTGCCAGCAGCCCAGGGGGCTCCGGGGAGCTGTTTTTT; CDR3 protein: CASSPGGSGELFF
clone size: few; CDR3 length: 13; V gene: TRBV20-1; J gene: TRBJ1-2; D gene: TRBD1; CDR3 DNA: TGCAGGGGAGGGAGGGGGCAGAGCTATGGCTACACCTTC; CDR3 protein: CRGGRGQSYGYTF
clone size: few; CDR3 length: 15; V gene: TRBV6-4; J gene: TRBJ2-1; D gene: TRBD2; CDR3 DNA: TGTGCCAGCAGTGAAATTAGCGGGGGGGCCGATGAGCAGTTCTTC; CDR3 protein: CASSEISGGADEQFF
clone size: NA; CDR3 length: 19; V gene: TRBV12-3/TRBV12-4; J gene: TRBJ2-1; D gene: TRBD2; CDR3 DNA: TGTGCCAGCAGTTTTACCCCCTCGGGGACTAGCGGGCTCTACAATGAGCAGTTCTTC; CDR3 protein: CASSFTPSGTSGLYNEQFF
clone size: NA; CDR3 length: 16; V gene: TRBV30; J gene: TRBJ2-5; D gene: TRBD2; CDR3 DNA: TGTGCCTGGAGTGTCGGGGCGGGGGGAAGGAAAGAGACCCAGTACTTC; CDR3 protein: CAWSVGAGGRKETQYF
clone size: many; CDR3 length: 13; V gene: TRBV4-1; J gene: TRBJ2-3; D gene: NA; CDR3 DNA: TGCGCCAGCCGCGCACAGGGCACAGATACGCAGTATTTT; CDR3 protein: CASRAQGTDTQYF
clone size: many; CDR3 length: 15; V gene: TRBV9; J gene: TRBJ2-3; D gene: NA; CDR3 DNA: TGTGCCAGCAGCGTAGTGCCACAGAACACAGATACGCAGTATTTT; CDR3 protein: CASSVVPQNTDTQYF
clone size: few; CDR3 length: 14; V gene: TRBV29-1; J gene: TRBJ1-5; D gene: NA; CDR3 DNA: TGCAGCGTTGCGACAGGAGGGAGCAATCAGCCCCAGCATTTT; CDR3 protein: CSVATGGSNQPQHF
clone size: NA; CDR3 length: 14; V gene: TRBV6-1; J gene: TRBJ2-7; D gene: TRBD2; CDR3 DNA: TGTGCCAGCAGTGAAGTAGCGGGGGCTAACGAGCAGTACTTC; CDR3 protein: CASSEVAGANEQYF
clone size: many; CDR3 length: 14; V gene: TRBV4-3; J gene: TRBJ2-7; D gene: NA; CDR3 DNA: TGCGCCAGCAGCCAAGAGCCTTCTGGGTACGAGCAGTACTTC; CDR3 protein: CASSQEPSGYEQYF
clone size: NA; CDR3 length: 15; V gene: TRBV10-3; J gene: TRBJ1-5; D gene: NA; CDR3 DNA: TGTGCCATCAGTTCCTCGCTGGTTAGCAATCAGCCCCAGCATTTT; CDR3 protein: CAISSSLVSNQPQHF
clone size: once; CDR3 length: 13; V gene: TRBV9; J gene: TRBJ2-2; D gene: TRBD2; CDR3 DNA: TGTGCCAGCAGCCCTGGGACTAGCGGGGGGGCGTTTTTT; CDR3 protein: CASSPGTSGGAFF
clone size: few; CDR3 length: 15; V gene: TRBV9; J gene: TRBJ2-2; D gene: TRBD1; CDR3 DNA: TGTGCCAGCAGCGAGGGGACAGTTTCTGGCGGGGAGCTGTTTTTT; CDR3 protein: CASSEGTVSGGELFF
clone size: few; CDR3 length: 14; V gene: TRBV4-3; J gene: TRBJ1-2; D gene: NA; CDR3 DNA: TGCGCCAGCAGCCAAGATTTGGGGAACTATGGCTACACCTTC; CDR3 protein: CASSQDLGNYGYTF
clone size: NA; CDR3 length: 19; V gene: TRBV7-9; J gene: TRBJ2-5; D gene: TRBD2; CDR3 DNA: TGTGCCAGCAGCGCGTGGGGTCTAGCGGGGGGATCGTACCAAGAGACCCAGTACTTC; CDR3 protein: CASSAWGLAGGSYQETQYF
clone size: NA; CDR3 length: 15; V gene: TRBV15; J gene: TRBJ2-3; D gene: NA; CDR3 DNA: TGTGCCACCAGCGAGAGGTGGGGAGATTCAGATACGCAGTATTTT; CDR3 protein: CATSERWGDSDTQYF